The 27 T cell receptor beta chains given below trace back to one sample, sequenced in a study of glioma-infiltrating T cells. Using RNA template, CDR3s of TCR alpha and beta were amplified with iRepertoire arm-PCR. TCRdb used MiXCR to reprocess the multiplex PCR reads, holding one entry per CDR3 protein. The table has under 150,000 distinct CDR3 sequences, around a quarter seen once. Sequenced: glioma tissue, nonneoplastic brain tissue, or PBMCs (not recorded which). The source is a human donor with low-grade glioma or glioblastoma, undergoing nonglioma brain surgery, or in good health (not recorded which).

The chain recombines TRBV18 with TRBJ1-6, with 11 bases identical to TRBD1. V was pared by 2 bases and J by 0 bases, with 3 bases of the junction left unmatched. Looked up from germline, CDR1 is KGHSH and CDR2 is LQKENI. CDR3 length: 18 amino acids. CDR3 in amino acids: CASSPKGTGGSYNSPLHF. For the CDR3, the DNA is TGTGCCAGCTCACCAAAAGGGACAGGGGGCTCCTATAATTCACCCCTCCACTTT.

This clonotype was recorded a few times. The chain carries TRBV30 and TRBJ1-5, with D possibly matching TRBD1 (5 bases). The CDR3 sequence is 13 residues long. Germline-derived CDR1 and CDR2 are GTSNPN and SVGIG (reference sequence). Trimming pared 0 bases from V and 4 bases from J, leaving 7 bases between. This CDR3 is CAWSVRGNQPQHF. The CDR3 nucleotides are TGTGCCTGGAGTGTACGGGGGAATCAGCCCCAGCATTTT.

This clonotype was observed many times. The chain uses TRBV7-2 and TRBJ2-7, with 7 nucleotides matching TRBD2. The CDR3 is 15 residues long. Germline assignment: CDR1 SGHTA and CDR2 FQGNSA. V lost 3 bases and J lost 3; bases outside the gene matches: 8. The CDR3 is CASSFSGRLVYEQYV. Here the CDR3 DNA reads TGTGCCAGCAGCTTTAGCGGGCGACTCGTCTACGAGCAGTACGTC.

This clonotype was counted at least ten times. This chain uses TRBV6-1 with TRBJ2-3; D may be TRBD1 or TRBD2 (6 bases each). The CDR3 runs to 12 residues. Germline V CDR1 and CDR2: MNHNS, SASEGT. The V end was cut by 6 bases, the J end by 4 bases, with 8 bases between. CDR3 amino acids: CASRGGPDTQYF. DNA for the CDR3: TGTGCCAGCAGAGGGGGGCCAGATACGCAGTATTTT.

This clonotype was observed many times. The rearrangement uses TRBV14 and TRBJ2-7; 7 bases agree with TRBD2. The CDR3 is made up of 14 amino acids. V gave up 4 bases and J gave up 3 bases; unmatched junction bases: 6. The V gene's germline CDR1 is SGHDN and CDR2 FVKESK. CDR3 protein: CASSPRGGSYEQYV. In DNA, the CDR3 is TGTGCCAGCAGCCCAAGGGGAGGGAGCTACGAGCAGTACGTC.

V is TRBV7-9 and J is TRBJ1-5; 7 positions match TRBD1. Germline assignment: CDR1 SEHNR and CDR2 FQNEAQ (reference sequence). V lost 3 bases and J lost 6; bases outside the gene matches: 2. This CDR3 is 13 amino acids long. The CDR3 bases are TGTGCCAGCAGCTTGGCAGGGGGTCAGCCCCAGCATTTT. The encoded protein is CASSLAGGQPQHF. The full variable domain, completed using reference TRBV7-9 and TRBJ1-5, is DTGVSQNPRHKITKRGQNVTFRCDPISEHNRLYWYRQTLGQGPEFLTYFQNEAQLEKSRLLSDRFSAERPKGSFSTLEIQRTEQGDSAMYLCASSLAGGQPQHFGDGTRLSIL.

There are a few counts of this clonotype. The chain recombines TRBV12-3 or TRBV12-4 with TRBJ1-1; D unclear. The ends were cut back, 3 bases at V and 7 bases at J, with 15 bases in the middle. The CDR3 is made up of 14 amino acids. In DNA form, the CDR3 reads TGTGCCAGCAGTTTCGCGGGCCACGGGAGTGAAGCTTTCTTT. Translation gives CASSFAGHGSEAFF.

V and J are TRBV5-1 and TRBJ1-3; 7 nucleotides align to TRBD1. With V trimmed by 4 bases and J by 6 bases, 4 bases remained unmatched. The CDR3 is 13 residues long. Germline CDR1 and CDR2: SGHRS and YFSETQ. Here the CDR3 DNA reads TGCGCCAGCAGCGTGGACAGGCCAAACACCATATATTTT. Translating it yields CASSVDRPNTIYF.

This clonotype was seen ten or more times. The V and J genes are TRBV6-1 and TRBJ2-7; the D call may be TRBD1 or TRBD2 (6 bases each). CDR1 MNHNS and CDR2 SASEGT come from the germline V gene. The CDR3 sequence is 15 residues long. The CDR3 DNA sequence: TGTGCCAGCAGTTCACAACAGGGCTCGGGGGACGAACAGTACGTC. This translates into CASSSQQGSGDEQYV.

The rearrangement uses TRBV18 and TRBJ2-5; no firm D call. CDR1 is KGHSH, CDR2 LQKENI, per germline. The V end lost 4 bases, the J end lost 3 bases, and 9 bases lay between the germline ends. The CDR3 covers 13 residues. The CDR3 region is CASSLSQEETQYF. In DNA, the CDR3 is TGTGCCAGCTCACTCTCTCAGGAAGAGACCCAGTACTTC.

The CDR3 sequence is CASSLGGRAGGQETQYF. In DNA, the CDR3 is TGTGCCAGCAGCTTGGGGGGAAGAGCGGGGGGGCAGGAGACCCAGTACTTC. This chain uses TRBV5-4 with TRBJ2-5; 10 bases align to TRBD2. Germline lookup yields CDR1 SGHNT and CDR2 YYREEE (reference sequence). This CDR3 is 17 amino acids long. Trimming cost V 0 bases and J 5 bases; bases outside gene matches: 10.

Turning to this clonotype: A much bigger clone sits one base away, suggesting this may be a read error. The chain joins TRBV6-2 or TRBV6-3 to TRBJ2-7; a weak D match, TRBD2 (5 bases). The germline gives CDR1 MNHEY, CDR2 SVGEGT. The CDR3 sequence is 18 residues long. The V and J ends lost 0 bases and 2 bases respectively, with 20 bases between them. Here the CDR3 DNA reads TGTGCCAGCAGTTACTCGATGGTCGGCGGGTGGTTTACCTACGAGCAGTACGTC. Translation gives CASSYSMVGGWFTYEQYV.

V and J are TRBV18 and TRBJ2-5, with D perhaps matching TRBD1 (6 bases). The CDR3 spans 14 residues. The V end was cut by 4 bases, the J end by 2 bases, with 11 bases between. Looked up from germline, CDR1 is KGHSH and CDR2 is LQKENI. The CDR3 coding sequence is TGTGCCAGCTCACTAGGACAGTCGCAAGAGACCCAGTACTTC. Its protein is CASSLGQSQETQYF.

The rearrangement uses TRBV15 and TRBJ2-7; 7 nucleotides agree with TRBD2. CDR3 length: 14 amino acids. Germline V gives CDR1 LNHNV, CDR2 YYDKDF (reference sequence). The ends lost 0 bases at V and 2 bases at J; junction bases unmatched: 1. This CDR3 is CATSRDAGAYEQYV. The CDR3, as DNA: TGTGCCACCAGCAGAGATGCGGGGGCCTACGAGCAGTACGTC.

The chain is built from TRBV7-2 and TRBJ2-4; D is uncertain. This CDR3 has 15 residues. Germline loops: CDR1 SGHTA, CDR2 FQGNSA. Trimming took 0 bases from V and 9 from J, leaving 15 bases between them. For the CDR3, the DNA is TGTGCCAGCAGCTTAGCGCTGGGCTCTTCGAGCATTCAGTACTTC. Amino acids: CASSLALGSSSIQYF.

The table lists this clonotype with a few counts. The chain is built from TRBV3-1 and TRBJ1-1, with D uncertain. V lost 1 base to trimming and J lost 4 bases, with 19 bases between them. The CDR3 is 17 residues long. CDR1 LGHDT and CDR2 YNNKEL come from the germline V gene (reference sequence). CDR3 nucleotide sequence: TGTGCCAGCAGCCAAGTTTCCAGGACTACGTTGGGCACTGAAGCTTTCTTT. It specifies CASSQVSRTTLGTEAFF.

This clonotype was found a few times. One base away lies a much larger clone, so this may be a sequencing read error. The V and J genes are TRBV6-1 and TRBJ2-3; D possibly uses TRBD1 or TRBD2 (6 bases each). From germline, CDR1 is MNHNS and CDR2 SASEGT. This CDR3 spans 14 amino acids. CDR3 protein: CAGRGETSTDAQYF. The CDR3 nucleotides are TGTGCGGGCAGGGGCGAAACTAGCACAGATGCGCAGTATTTT.

Note on this clonotype: A much bigger clone sits one base away, suggesting this may be a read error. The chain links TRBV20-1 to TRBJ2-1; D possibly corresponds to TRBD1 (5 bases). The CDR3 is 13 amino acids. V was pared by 4 bases and J by 6 bases, with 13 bases between. The V gene's germline CDR1 is DFQATT and CDR2 SNEGSKA (reference sequence). CDR3 nucleotide sequence: TGCAGTGCTAAAGCAGGGCAGTCCAATGAGCAGTTCTTC. Translation gives CSAKAGQSNEQFF.

Concerning this clonotype: One junction end disagrees with the germline gene, perhaps due to a read error. The V call is TRBV7-8, the J call TRBJ1-1, with D uncertain. Germline-derived CDR1 and CDR2 are SGHVS and FQNEAQ. This CDR3 region has 16 residues. CDR3 in amino acids: CASRLAAMRLNTEAFF. The CDR3 DNA follows: TGTGCCAGCAGATTAGCTGCCATGCGGTTGAACACTGAAGCTTTCTTT.

CDR3 bases: TGTGCCAGCAGCTTGGGGAGCACAGTCAATCAGCCCCAGCATTTT. This encodes CASSLGSTVNQPQHF. The chain has TRBV7-2 and TRBJ1-5; D unresolved. The CDR3 length is 15 residues. Germline V lookup: CDR1 SGHTA, CDR2 FQGNSA. V shed 3 bases and J shed 3 bases, with 12 bases lying between them.

This clonotype has more than one count but fewer than ten. V is TRBV7-9 and J is TRBJ2-4; D remains unclear. The CDR3 covers 15 residues. Germline V lookup: CDR1 SEHNR, CDR2 FQNEAQ (reference sequence). Trimming took 5 bases from V and 5 from J, leaving 16 bases between them. CDR3 sequence reads: CASSPRGGIENIQYF. The CDR3 DNA follows: TGTGCCAGCAGCCCGAGAGGCGGTATAGAAAACATTCAGTACTTC.

As concerns this clonotype: This may arise from a read error, as a much more abundant clone is one base away. This chain connects TRBV20-1 to TRBJ1-2, with D possibly matching TRBD1 (6 bases). Trimming removed 3 bases at V and 3 bases at J, with 8 bases between. The CDR3 totals 12 residues. Germline lookup yields CDR1 DFQATT and CDR2 SNEGSKA (reference sequence). CDR3 bases: TGCAGTGCTAGCAGACAGGACTATGGCTACACCTTC. Protein sequence: CSASRQDYGYTF.

In this sample, this clonotype turned up a few times. The chain couples TRBV7-9 to TRBJ1-6; D is possibly TRBD1 (6 bases). Trimming shortened V by 5 bases and J by 2 bases, and 16 bases separated the two germline ends. The germline CDR1 and CDR2 sequences are SEHNR and FQNEAQ (reference sequence). The CDR3 covers 17 residues. The CDR3 spells CASSVQGQGTYNSPLHF. The DNA of the CDR3 is TGTGCCAGCAGCGTCCAGGGGCAGGGGACCTATAATTCACCCCTCCACTTT.

This clonotype was seen a few times. This sequence joins TRBV28 and TRBJ2-5, with 13 positions matching TRBD2. With V trimmed by 5 bases and J by 3 bases, 6 bases remained unmatched. This CDR3 region has 16 residues. Germline CDR1 MDHEN, CDR2 SYDVKM. The CDR3 protein is CASSADGLAGEETQYF. The CDR3 nucleotides are TGTGCCAGCAGTGCTGATGGACTAGCGGGGGAAGAGACCCAGTACTTC.

This chain uses TRBV20-1 with TRBJ2-5; 12 bases are a match to TRBD2. V was clipped by 5 bases and J by 2 bases; unmatched bases: 9. Germline V lookup: CDR1 DFQATT, CDR2 SNEGSKA (reference sequence). The CDR3 extends over 16 amino acids. The chain's CDR3 is CSAPELAGGPQETQYF. The CDR3 coding sequence is TGCAGTGCTCCTGAACTAGCGGGGGGTCCACAAGAGACCCAGTACTTC.

This clonotype was counted between two and nine times. The chain combines TRBV12-3 or TRBV12-4 with TRBJ2-5; 7 nucleotides align to TRBD1. This CDR3 spans 15 amino acids. The trim removed 6 bases at V and 0 bases at J, leaving 7 bases unmatched. The CDR3 nucleotides read TGTGCCAGCAGAGTAGGGGGCCTCTACCAAGAGACCCAGTACTTC. As protein: CASRVGGLYQETQYF.

This clonotype was seen at least ten times. Here the CDR3 reads CASSYSRQSLGEQYV. CDR3 coding DNA: TGTGCCAGCAGTTACTCGAGACAGTCCCTTGGCGAGCAGTACGTC. This chain joins TRBV6-6 and TRBJ2-7, with a tentative D call TRBD1 (5 bases). This CDR3 is built from 15 residues. V was pared by 0 bases and J by 6 bases, with 15 bases between. The V gene's germline CDR1 is MNHNY and CDR2 SVGAGI (reference sequence).